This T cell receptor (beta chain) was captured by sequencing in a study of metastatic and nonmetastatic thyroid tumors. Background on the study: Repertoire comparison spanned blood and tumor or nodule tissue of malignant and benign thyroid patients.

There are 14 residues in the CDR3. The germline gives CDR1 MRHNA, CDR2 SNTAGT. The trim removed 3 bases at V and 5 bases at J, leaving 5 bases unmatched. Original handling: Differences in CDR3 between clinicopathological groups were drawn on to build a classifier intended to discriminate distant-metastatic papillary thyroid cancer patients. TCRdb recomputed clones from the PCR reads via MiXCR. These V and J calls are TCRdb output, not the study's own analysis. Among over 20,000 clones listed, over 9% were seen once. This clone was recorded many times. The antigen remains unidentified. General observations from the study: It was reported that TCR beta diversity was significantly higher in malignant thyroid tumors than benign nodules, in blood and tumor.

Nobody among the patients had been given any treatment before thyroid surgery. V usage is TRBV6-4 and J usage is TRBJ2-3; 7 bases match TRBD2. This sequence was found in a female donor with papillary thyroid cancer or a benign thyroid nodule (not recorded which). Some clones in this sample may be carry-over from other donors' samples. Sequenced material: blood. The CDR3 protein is CASSEGGGEDTQYF. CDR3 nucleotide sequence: TGTGCCAGCAGTGAGGGGGGAGGGGAAGATACGCAGTATTTT.